The 2 T cell receptor beta chains listed next were all sequenced from one sample in a study of lymphopenia after photon versus proton radiotherapy. Profiling relied on immunoSEQ multiplex PCR, and the TCRdb table lists in-frame clones only, not all of them. The sample lists around 70,000 clones; more than 75% were seen once. Sample: peripheral blood, taken from a patient treated with photon-based radiotherapy. The receptors here all came from an older woman with pancreatic cancer.

The chain is built from TRBV21-1 and TRBJ2-7; no DNA check was done on the table's D call, TRBD2. TRBV21-1 is reported as a pseudogene. CDR3 size: 16 residues. In DNA form, the CDR3 reads TGTGCCAGCAGCAAAGAGAGCGGGAGGGCCTTCTACGAGCAGTACTTC. Encoded protein: CASSKESGRAFYEQYF.

The chain couples TRBV4-1 to TRBJ2-1; 9 nucleotides agree with TRBD2. Germline V gives CDR1 MGHRA, CDR2 YSYEKL. The CDR3 covers 18 residues. V lost 0 bases, J lost 7 bases, and 13 bases stayed unmatched. The CDR3 is CASSQDRGGRVRSNEQFF. DNA of the CDR3: TGCGCCAGCAGCCAAGATCGAGGCGGGAGGGTCCGATCTAATGAGCAGTTCTTC.